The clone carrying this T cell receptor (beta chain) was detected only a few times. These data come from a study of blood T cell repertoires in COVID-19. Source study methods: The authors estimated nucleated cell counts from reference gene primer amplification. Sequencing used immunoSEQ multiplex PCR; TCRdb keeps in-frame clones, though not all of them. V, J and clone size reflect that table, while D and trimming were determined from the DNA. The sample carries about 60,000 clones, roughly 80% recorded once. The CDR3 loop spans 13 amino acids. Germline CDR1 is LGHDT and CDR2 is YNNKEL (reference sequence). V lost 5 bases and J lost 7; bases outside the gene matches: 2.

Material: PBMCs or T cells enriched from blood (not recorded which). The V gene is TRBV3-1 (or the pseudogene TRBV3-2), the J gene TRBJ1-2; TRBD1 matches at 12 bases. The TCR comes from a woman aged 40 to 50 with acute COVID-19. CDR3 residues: CASSVGQGAGYTF. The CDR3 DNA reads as TGTGCCAGCAGCGTGGGACAGGGGGCTGGCTACACCTTC.